A selection of T cell receptor beta chains follows, all from one sample in a study of shared clonotypes between healthy human individuals. Clones were read by immunoSEQ multiplex PCR, and TCRdb kept only the in-frame ones, dropping some. The table has about 2 million clones, 90% to 95% seen once. Sequencing input: naive CD4+ T cells sorted from blood. The origin of the receptors is a man aged 18-30 years in good health. Each CDR3 is given with its conserved first and last residue. D genes are given only for firm matches.

v_call,j_call,d_call,cdr3_aa
TRBV4-1,TRBJ2-7,TRBD1,CASSQVTRTGLRSSYEQYF
TRBV27,TRBJ2-7,TRBD1,CASSTRDRGHEQYF
TRBV5-6,TRBJ2-7,-,CASSLASLSSYEQYF
TRBV27,TRBJ1-3,TRBD1,CASSPRTGMSGNTIYF
TRBV10-3,TRBJ2-1,TRBD2,CAISAGTSGAGEQFF
TRBV6-5,TRBJ1-4,-,CASSPGRRTEKLFF
TRBV28,TRBJ1-2,-,CASSQPGRGANYGYTF
TRBV30,TRBJ2-7,TRBD1,CASTGTAFGEQYF
TRBV2,TRBJ1-2,-,CASSPSSSYGYTF
TRBV6-1,TRBJ2-1,TRBD1,CASSEGTGVVNEQFF
TRBV11-3,TRBJ2-2,TRBD2,CASSLGTSGYTGELFF
TRBV30,TRBJ2-7,-,CAWSVSQGRHF
TRBV10-1,TRBJ2-2,-,CASSPSVGAANTGELFF
TRBV7-2,TRBJ2-7,TRBD2,CASSLAGTSGSAEQYF
TRBV19,TRBJ2-7,TRBD2,CASSIRSGDPYEQYF
TRBV2,TRBJ2-1,TRBD2,CASSPGLAGGYNEQFF
TRBV4-3,TRBJ1-2,TRBD1,CASSQEMKGQAVYGYTF
TRBV7-3,TRBJ1-2,-,CASSLGPGTADGYTF
TRBV15,TRBJ1-5,TRBD1,CATSSNTGAAQPQHF
TRBV6-1,TRBJ2-5,-,CASSGSLLGETQYF
TRBV7-9,TRBJ1-2,TRBD1,CASRSTGGYGGYTF
TRBV5-1,TRBJ2-7,TRBD1,CASSWRQGSYPYEQYF
TRBV5-8,TRBJ2-1,-,CASSSLPIAFF
TRBV6-5,TRBJ1-6,-,CASSWRRNSPLHF
TRBV30,TRBJ2-7,-,CAWSGLSAEQYF
TRBV28,TRBJ1-5,-,CASSLQGLNQPQHF
TRBV5-1,TRBJ2-5,-,CASSGSPGQGQETQYF
TRBV6-4,TRBJ1-1,TRBD1,CASRRQGSNTEAFF
TRBV18,TRBJ1-1,-,CASSPSWLWTEAFF
TRBV29-1,TRBJ2-1,TRBD2,CSVDRASGRNEQFF
TRBV5-4,TRBJ2-3,TRBD2,CASSLEGLGSDTQYF
TRBV27,TRBJ1-1,TRBD1,CASSRLSGTANTEAFF
TRBV7-2,TRBJ2-5,TRBD1,CASSGQGGGVETQYF
TRBV5-1,TRBJ1-1,-,CASSLDRDIRNTEAFF
TRBV30,TRBJ1-1,-,CASIMGPANTEAFF
TRBV10-3,TRBJ1-2,-,CAISVGGPYGYTF
TRBV7-3,TRBJ2-5,TRBD1,CASSVKPTTGGQETQYF
TRBV4-3,TRBJ1-5,-,CASSQERYQPQHF